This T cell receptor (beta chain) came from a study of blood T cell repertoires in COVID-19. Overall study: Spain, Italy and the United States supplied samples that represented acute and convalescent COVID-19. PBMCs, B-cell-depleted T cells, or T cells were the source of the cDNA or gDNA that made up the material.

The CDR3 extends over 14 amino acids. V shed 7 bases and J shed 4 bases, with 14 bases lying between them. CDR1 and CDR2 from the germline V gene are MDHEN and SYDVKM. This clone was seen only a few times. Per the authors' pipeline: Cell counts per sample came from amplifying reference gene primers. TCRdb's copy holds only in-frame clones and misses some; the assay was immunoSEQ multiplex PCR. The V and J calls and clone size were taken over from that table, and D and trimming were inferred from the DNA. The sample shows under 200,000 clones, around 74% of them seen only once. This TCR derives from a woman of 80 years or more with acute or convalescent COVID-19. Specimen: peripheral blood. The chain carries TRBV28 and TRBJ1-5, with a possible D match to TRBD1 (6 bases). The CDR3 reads CASKTGGTNQPQHF. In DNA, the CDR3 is TGTGCCAGCAAGACGGGTGGGACAAATCAGCCCCAGCATTTT. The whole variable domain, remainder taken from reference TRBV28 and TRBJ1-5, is DVKVTQSSRYLVKRTGEKVFLECVQDMDHENMFWYRQDPGLGLRLIYFSYDVKMKEKGDIPEGYSVSREKKERFSLILESASTNQTSMYLCASKTGGTNQPQHFGDGTRLSIL.